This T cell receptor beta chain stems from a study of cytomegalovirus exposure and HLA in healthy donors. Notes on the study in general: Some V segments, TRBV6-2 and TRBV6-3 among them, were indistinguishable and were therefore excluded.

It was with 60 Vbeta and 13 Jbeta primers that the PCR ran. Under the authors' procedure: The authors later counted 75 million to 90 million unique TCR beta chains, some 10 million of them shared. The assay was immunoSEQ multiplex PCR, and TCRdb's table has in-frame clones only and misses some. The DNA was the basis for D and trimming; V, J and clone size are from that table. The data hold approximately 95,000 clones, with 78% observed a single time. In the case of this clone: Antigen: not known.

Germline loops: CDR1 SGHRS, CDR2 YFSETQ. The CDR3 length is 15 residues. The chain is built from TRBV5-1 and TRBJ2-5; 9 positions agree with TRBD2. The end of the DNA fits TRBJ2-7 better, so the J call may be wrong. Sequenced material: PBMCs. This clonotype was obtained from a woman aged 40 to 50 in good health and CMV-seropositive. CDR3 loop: CASSLSGSEGYEQYF. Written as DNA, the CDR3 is TGCGCCAGCAGCCTTAGCGGGAGTGAGGGCTACGAGCAGTACTTC.